The rows below give T cell receptor beta chains drawn from one sample of a study of blood T cell repertoires in COVID-19. Repertoires were generated with immunoSEQ multiplex PCR, while TCRdb's copy carries only in-frame clones and drops some. The sample has 250,000 to 300,000 clones, around 90% seen once; the top ten hold 0.95% to 1.3%. The sequenced sample was PBMCs or T cells enriched from blood (not recorded which). Receptors originate from a woman aged 25-40 years who had recovered from COVID-19. The CDR3 runs from the conserved cysteine through the conserved F or W. A D gene is named only where the DNA matches it firmly. For some rows the clone size is stated as once, few or many, or as a class when expanded; others skip it.

clone_size	d_call	v_call	j_call	cdr3_length	cdr3_nt	cdr3_aa
.	.	TRBV18	TRBJ2-3	13	TGTGCCAGCTCCCGTAGCGACCTCGATACGCAGTATTTT	CASSRSDLDTQYF
.	TRBD2	TRBV7-3	TRBJ2-3	15	TGTGCCAGCAGCGAAAGCGGGAGGGGAGCAGATACGCAGTATTTT	CASSESGRGADTQYF
.	TRBD2	TRBV5-1	TRBJ2-1	15	TGCGCCAGCAGCTTGCGACTAGCGGGAGGCAATGAGCAGTTCTTC	CASSLRLAGGNEQFF
.	.	TRBV18	TRBJ1-2	14	TGTGCCAGCTCACCAGAGGACAGAGCCTATGGCTACACCTTC	CASSPEDRAYGYTF
once	TRBD2	TRBV6-2/TRBV6-3	TRBJ2-2	15	TGTGCCAGCAGTGCCCTAGCGGGAGGCACCGGGGAGCTGTTTTTT	CASSALAGGTGELFF
.	.	TRBV3-1/TRBV3-2	TRBJ2-3	13	TGTGCCAGCAGAGTAGCGGGCACAGATACGCAGTATTTT	CASRVAGTDTQYF
.	.	TRBV28	TRBJ1-2	14	TGTGCCAGCAGTAGTGGGTCGGGGGACTATGGCTACACCTTC	CASSSGSGDYGYTF
.	.	TRBV6-5	TRBJ2-5	13	TGTGCCAGCAGTTACTCGGAGAAAGAGACCCAGTACTTC	CASSYSEKETQYF
.	TRBD1	TRBV10-3	TRBJ1-1	14	TGTGCCATCAGCCCACAACAGGGGAGCACTGAAGCTTTCTTT	CAISPQQGSTEAFF
.	.	TRBV4-2	TRBJ2-1	19	TGTGCCAGCAGCCAAGATTCGGGGGAGGCCCTTAGTTCCTACAATGAGCAGTTCTTC	CASSQDSGEALSSYNEQFF
.	.	TRBV9	TRBJ2-2	16	TGTGCCAGCAGCGTAGTCAGTGGGGGGTTTGGAGGGGAGCTGTTTTTT	CASSVVSGGFGGELFF
.	TRBD1	TRBV30	TRBJ2-7	14	TGTGCCTGGAGTGTACAACAGGGGGCGAAGGAGCAGTACTTC	CAWSVQQGAKEQYF
.	TRBD1	TRBV28	TRBJ2-7	14	TGTGCCAGCACCTCCGGGACAGGGAAGCGCGAGCAGTACTTC	CASTSGTGKREQYF
.	.	TRBV7-2	TRBJ2-2	14	TGTGCCAGTGGGGGACTGGGTGGCACCGGGGAGCTGTTTTTT	CASGGLGGTGELFF
.	.	TRBV6-2/TRBV6-3	TRBJ1-2	13	TGTGCCAGCAGTGAGACAGTTAACTATGGCTACACCTTC	CASSETVNYGYTF